One and the same sample provided the 11 T cell receptor beta chains below, sequenced in a study of cytomegalovirus exposure and HLA in healthy donors. Primers included in the PCR were 60 Vbeta and 13 Jbeta primers. Only in-frame clones appear in the TCRdb table, and some are missing; sequencing was by immunoSEQ multiplex PCR. The table has 160,000 or so clones, roughly 85% seen once. Specimen: PBMCs. The source of these receptors is a man aged 18 to 30 in good health and CMV-seropositive.

The chain carries TRBV15 and TRBJ1-1; D is ambiguous. CDR3 length: 12 amino acids. The germline gives CDR1 LNHNV, CDR2 YYDKDF (reference sequence). Trimming pared 3 bases from V and 6 bases from J, leaving 8 bases between. The CDR3 nucleotides read TGTGCCACCAGCAGTGTTTCGGCTGAAGCTTTCTTT. Protein: CATSSVSAEAFF.

The chain has TRBV6-5 and TRBJ2-2; D possibly corresponds to TRBD1 (6 bases). CDR1 is MNHEY and CDR2 is SVGAGI in the germline V gene. There are 15 residues in the CDR3. Trimming shortened V by 4 bases and J by 6 bases, and 15 bases separated the two germline ends. The CDR3 DNA reads as TGTGCCAGCAGTTCGGGAACAGGGTATGCCGGGGAGCTGTTTTTT. Its protein is CASSSGTGYAGELFF.

This rearrangement joins TRBV7-9 to TRBJ1-2; D remains unclear. The CDR3 consists of 12 residues. With 1 base removed from V and 6 bases from J, the gap between germline ends came to 6 bases. Germline V gene sequence: CDR1 SEHNR, CDR2 FQNEAQ (reference sequence). The CDR3 reads CASSLVPDGYTF. CDR3 in DNA: TGTGCCAGCAGCTTAGTGCCGGATGGCTACACCTTC.

In DNA, the CDR3 is TGCAGCGTTGTAACAGGGGCCTACGAGCAGTACTTC. Its protein product is CSVVTGAYEQYF. The chain links TRBV29-1 to TRBJ2-7; TRBD1 matches 7 bases. CDR3 length: 12 residues. Per germline, CDR1 SQVTM and CDR2 ANQGSEA. V shed 4 bases, J shed 2 bases, and the junction held 2 bases outside the gene matches.

The CDR3 loop is CASSVHNSGYGYTF. The CDR3 bases are TGTGCCAGCAGCGTCCACAACTCGGGCTATGGCTACACCTTC. The chain employs TRBV9 and TRBJ1-2; D is undetermined. The CDR3 loop spans 14 amino acids. Germline V lookup: CDR1 SGDLS, CDR2 YYNGEE. V shed 2 bases and J shed 4 bases, with 12 bases lying between them.

The chain links TRBV7-9 to TRBJ1-1, with TRBD1 matching 8 bases. Germline V gene lookup returns CDR1 SEHNR and CDR2 FQNEAQ (reference sequence). J lost 4 bases, V lost 1 base, and 2 bases had no gene match. CDR3 length: 14 amino acids. CDR3 nucleotides: TGTGCCAGCAGCTTAGGACAGGGGATCACTGAAGCTTTCTTT. This translates into CASSLGQGITEAFF.

The V call is TRBV11-2, the J call TRBJ2-2; the D gene is possibly TRBD2 (6 bases). The CDR3 spans 13 residues. V dropped 7 bases and J dropped 6 bases, with 12 bases sitting between them. The germline gives CDR1 SGHAT, CDR2 FQNNGV. The CDR3 loop is CASISGSPGELFF. CDR3 DNA sequence: TGTGCCAGCATATCCGGGAGTCCCGGGGAGCTGTTTTTT.

The CDR3 reads CASSIRTGGGQPQHF. CDR3 nucleotide sequence: TGCGCCAGCAGCATTAGGACAGGGGGCGGTCAGCCCCAGCATTTT. The V and J genes are TRBV5-1 and TRBJ1-5; TRBD1 aligns across 11 bases. The trim removed 4 bases at V and 6 bases at J, leaving 6 bases unmatched. Germline V gene lookup returns CDR1 SGHRS and CDR2 YFSETQ. The CDR3 has 15 amino acids.

This clone was recorded a few times. The chain joins TRBV4-1 to TRBJ1-1; 11 bases match TRBD1. Germline CDR1 is MGHRA and CDR2 is YSYEKL. With 7 bases clipped from V and 7 bases from J, the junction kept 5 bases outside the gene matches. The CDR3 runs to 13 residues. CDR3 DNA sequence: TGCGCCAGCATGCGGACAGGGGGCGATGAAGCTTTCTTT. This sequence encodes CASMRTGGDEAFF.

The chain has TRBV4-2 and TRBJ2-5; 7 nucleotides line up with TRBD2. Losses at the gene ends were 9 bases for V and 7 bases for J; bases not matched to a gene: 11. This CDR3 comprises 13 residues. Per germline, CDR1 LGHNA and CDR2 YNFKEQ. CDR3 protein: CASPRGVASTQYF. CDR3 coding DNA: TGTGCCAGTCCACGGGGGGTAGCCTCGACCCAGTACTTC.

This clone has more than one count but fewer than ten. J is TRBJ1-1 and V is TRBV25-1; D not resolved. The CDR3 runs to 17 residues. V lost 6 bases, J lost 4 bases, and 24 bases lay in between. Germline loops: CDR1 MGHDK, CDR2 SYGVNS. CDR3 in amino acids: CASSLYLIQRSPTEAFF. CDR3 in DNA: TGTGCCAGCAGCCTCTACCTGATTCAGCGAAGCCCCACTGAAGCTTTCTTT.